This T cell receptor beta chain was recorded in a study of T-cell reconstitution after alpha-beta-depleted transplantation in children. This clonotype was counted at least ten times. Its antigen remains unknown. The CDR3 loop spans 20 amino acids. V lost 0 bases to trimming and J lost 1 base; unmatched junction nucleotides: 12. Germline CDR1 SQVTM, CDR2 ANQGSEA. Study-wide findings and caveats: About two months after transplant, alpha-beta T cells reportedly came from several hundred expanded graft clones. T-cell counts and diversity at one year following transplant were attributed mainly to newly produced T cells. At day 60, the high TCRbeta diversity found in some patients originated from recipient T cells and thymic progenitors that had survived.

Unique molecular identifiers were used in preparing the TCRbeta library. TCRdb independently ran MiXCR on the PCR reads; one entry per CDR3 protein. The data show almost 250,000 distinct CDR3 sequences, with around 25% seen just once and about 2.6% held by the top ten. The sequenced sample was PBMCs, obtained before TCRalphabeta/CD19-depleted stem cell transplant. The chain has TRBV29-1 and TRBJ2-5, with TRBD2 matching over 15 bases. This clonotype was sampled from a girl aged 2-10 years with Fanconi anemia, due to receive a stem cell transplant. CDR3 nucleotide sequence: TGCAGCGTTGAAGATCCGACTGCCGGGACTAGCGGGAGGAGCCAAGAGACCCAGTACTTC. This sequence encodes CSVEDPTAGTSGRSQETQYF.